This is a list of T cell receptor beta chains from one sample in a study of graft-versus-host responses after intestinal transplantation. Clones were read by immunoSEQ multiplex PCR, and TCRdb kept only the in-frame ones, dropping some. This table has 130,000 to 150,000 clones, over 90% appearing once. No antigen has been assigned to these receptors. The material was unstimulated CD4+ T cells sorted from spleen or lymph node cells, obtained before intestinal transplant. These receptors were obtained from a human donor who received an intestinal transplant. CDR3s include the opening cysteine and the closing phenylalanine or tryptophan. The order of the fields is clone size, V gene, D gene, J gene, CDR3 DNA, CDR3 protein. D genes are given only for firm matches. Some rows mark clone size as missing; the rest say once, few, many or name a class of expanded clone.

-,TRBV2,TRBD1,TRBJ1-2,TGTGCCAGCAGCAGGGACAGGGCCGCCATTAACTATGGCTACACCTTC,CASSRDRAAINYGYTF
-,TRBV6-4,TRBD2,TRBJ2-5,TGTGCCAGCAGTGACGCCCGTCTAGCGGGAGGTCAAGAGACCCAGTACTTC,CASSDARLAGGQETQYF
-,TRBV28,-,TRBJ1-2,TGTGCCAGCAATGTGGAGTTAGCTAACTATGGCTACACCTTC,CASNVELANYGYTF
-,TRBV5-6,-,TRBJ2-2,TGTGCCAGCAGCTTGGCCAGGGCAACGGGCGGGGAGCTGTTTTTT,CASSLARATGGELFF
once,TRBV5-4,TRBD1,TRBJ2-7,TGTGCCAGCAGCTCCTGGACAGGGACACCCTACGAGCAGTACTTC,CASSSWTGTPYEQYF
-,TRBV6-6,-,TRBJ2-1,TGTGCCAGCAGTTACAGGGGGAGCTCCTACAATGAGCAGTTCTTC,CASSYRGSSYNEQFF
-,TRBV18,-,TRBJ2-7,TGTGCCAGCTCACCACCGGCCACCTACGAGCAGTACTTC,CASSPPATYEQYF
-,TRBV20-1,-,TRBJ2-7,TGCAGTGCTTCTTTTCCCTACGAGCAGTACTTC,CSASFPYEQYF
-,TRBV9,-,TRBJ2-1,TGTGCCAGCACCCCACGGGGCGGCTACAATGAGCAGTTCTTC,CASTPRGGYNEQFF
-,TRBV30,TRBD1,TRBJ1-5,TGTGCCTGGAGTGGACGCCGTCAGGGGGTGGGGGTCAATCAGCCCCAGCATTTT,CAWSGRRQGVGVNQPQHF
-,TRBV9,-,TRBJ2-5,TGTGCCAGCAGCGTCACCGAGGGTTGGGAGACCCAGTACTTC,CASSVTEGWETQYF
-,TRBV18,-,TRBJ1-3,TGTGCCAGCTCACCTTACGGGATCTCTGGAAACACCATATATTTT,CASSPYGISGNTIYF
-,TRBV7-2,TRBD2,TRBJ2-3,TGTGCCAGCAGCCCCTCGGGAGGGTCAGATACGCAGTATTTT,CASSPSGGSDTQYF
-,TRBV5-1,-,TRBJ2-4,TGCGCCAGCAGCGGGTTGTCCAAAAACATTCAGTACTTC,CASSGLSKNIQYF
-,TRBV6-1,TRBD2,TRBJ2-1,TGTGCCAGCAGTTCCGGGACTATAGGATATGAGCAGTTCTTC,CASSSGTIGYEQFF
-,TRBV15,-,TRBJ1-6,TGTGCCACCAGCTACTTTACAGGGTCCAATTCACCCCTCCACTTT,CATSYFTGSNSPLHF
-,TRBV15,-,TRBJ1-1,TGTGCCACCAGCAGAGACAGGTCGAGCACTGAAGCTTTCTTT,CATSRDRSSTEAFF
-,TRBV7-8,-,TRBJ2-3,TGTGCCAGCAGCTTAGATGGAGGGGACACAGATACGCAGTATTTT,CASSLDGGDTDTQYF
-,TRBV5-6,-,TRBJ1-5,TGTGCCAGCAGCTTGAGAAGGAGCAATCAGCCCCAGCATTTT,CASSLRRSNQPQHF
-,TRBV30,-,TRBJ1-3,TGTGCCTGGAGTCAGGAAAACACCATATATTTT,CAWSQENTIYF
-,TRBV29-1,TRBD1,TRBJ1-2,TGCAGCGTTGAGGACAGGGCTTATGGCTACACCTTC,CSVEDRAYGYTF
-,TRBV30,TRBD1,TRBJ2-7,TGTGCCTGGAGTCCCTGGACAGGGGGTGTCTCCTACGAGCAGTACTTC,CAWSPWTGGVSYEQYF
-,TRBV7-8,-,TRBJ1-1,TGTGCCCTCACTCCCCTTCCCGCCCCAGGGACTGAAGCTTTCTTT,CALTPLPAPGTEAFF